These T cell receptor beta chains were read from a single sample in a study of technical replicates of blood from several donors. Sequenced by immunoSEQ multiplex PCR; TCRdb stores in-frame clones only, minus some. The sample includes under 100,000 clones, 90% to 97% seen only once; the top ten take less than 0.25%. Material for sequencing was T cells isolated from PBMCs. Every receptor here comes from a human donor in good health. Each CDR3 is given with its conserved first and last residue. D genes are given only for firm matches. Not every row has a clone size; where given, it reads once, few, many or a size class.

d_call j_call clone_size v_call cdr3_nt cdr3_aa
NA TRBJ2-3 NA TRBV5-1 TGCGCCAGCAGCTTGGCGGGAGCCGCGCCAGATACGCAGTATTTT CASSLAGAAPDTQYF
TRBD1 TRBJ1-1 NA TRBV10-1 TGCGCCAGCACTCAGGGGGCGTTCACTGAAGCTTTCTTT CASTQGAFTEAFF
TRBD1 TRBJ2-1 once TRBV4-1 TGCGCCAGCAGCCAAGATGTAAAGGGGGCGACTGAGCAGTTCTTC CASSQDVKGATEQFF
NA TRBJ1-5 NA TRBV21-1 TGTGCCAGCAGCGATTTTCCTTCGACAGGGGATTTTCAGCCCCAGCATTTT CASSDFPSTGDFQPQHF
NA TRBJ1-5 once TRBV19 TGTGCCAGTAGTATTGGGCAGGGTCTAAGCAATCAGCCCCAGCATTTT CASSIGQGLSNQPQHF
TRBD1 TRBJ1-1 NA TRBV7-3 TGTGCCAGCAGCGAAACAGGGGGTGAAGCTTTCTTT CASSETGGEAFF
TRBD1 TRBJ2-7 NA TRBV29-1 TGCAGCGTTGAAGGGGCTGAGGGGACAGGCTTAAACTACGAGCAGTACTTC CSVEGAEGTGLNYEQYF
NA TRBJ1-1 NA TRBV28 TGTGCCAGCAGCCTCGCGGGCAGGACTGAAGCTTTCTTT CASSLAGRTEAFF
NA TRBJ1-4 NA TRBV7-2 TGTGCCAGCAGCTTAGTCACAGTGAATGAAAAACTGTTTTTT CASSLVTVNEKLFF
NA TRBJ1-4 NA TRBV11-2 TGTGCCAGCAGCCCTGGCCGGGGGTTAAGAACCGAAAGGGAAAAACTGTTTTTT CASSPGRGLRTEREKLFF
TRBD2 TRBJ2-1 NA TRBV2 TGTGCCAGCAGTGAAGGAGGGGCTAGCGGGGGGGAAATTGAGCAGTTCTTC CASSEGGASGGEIEQFF
TRBD1 TRBJ2-7 NA TRBV19 TGTGCCAGTAGTACCCTGACCGGGACAGGGGTTTCCTACGAGCAGTACTTC CASSTLTGTGVSYEQYF
NA TRBJ1-1 NA TRBV27 TGTGCCAGTTCAAAGCTTGGCTGGGTTGGGCAGGGGAAAATCCAGACTCACACTGAAGCTTTCTTT CASSKLGWVGQGKIQTHTEAFF
TRBD1 TRBJ2-5 NA TRBV11-3 TGTGCCAGCAGCCTACCCCGGGACAGGGGAGGCCAGACCCAGTACTTC CASSLPRDRGGQTQYF